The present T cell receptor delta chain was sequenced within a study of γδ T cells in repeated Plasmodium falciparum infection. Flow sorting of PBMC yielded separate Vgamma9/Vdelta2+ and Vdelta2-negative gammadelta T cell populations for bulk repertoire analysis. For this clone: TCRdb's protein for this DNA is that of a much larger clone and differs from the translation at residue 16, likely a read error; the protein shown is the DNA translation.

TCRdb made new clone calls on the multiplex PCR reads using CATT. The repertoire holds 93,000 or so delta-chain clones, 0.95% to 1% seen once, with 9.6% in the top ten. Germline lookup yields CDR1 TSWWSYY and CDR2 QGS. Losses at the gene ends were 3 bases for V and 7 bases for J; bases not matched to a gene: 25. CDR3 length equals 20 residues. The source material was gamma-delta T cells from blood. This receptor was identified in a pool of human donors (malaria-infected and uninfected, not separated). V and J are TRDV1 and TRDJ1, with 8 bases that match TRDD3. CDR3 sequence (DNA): TGTGCTCTTGGGGAGCGAACTAGGTGGGGGATCCCCCGTGAACGCGGTAAACTCATCTTT. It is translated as CALGERTRWGIPRERGKLIF.